Below are 32 T cell receptor beta chains sequenced from a single sample in a study of cytomegalovirus exposure and HLA in healthy donors. 13 Jbeta primers and 60 Vbeta primers were used for the PCR. Method: immunoSEQ multiplex PCR; TCRdb's copy keeps in-frame clones and lacks some. Among 150,000 to 200,000 clones listed, roughly 77% were seen once. The specimen was PBMCs. Every receptor here comes from a man aged 40-49 years in good health and CMV-seropositive.

J is TRBJ1-2 and V is TRBV18; maybe TRBD1 (5 bases). V shed 4 bases and J shed 6 bases, with 9 bases lying between them. Germline CDR1 and CDR2: KGHSH and LQKENI. The CDR3 is 12 amino acids. In DNA form, the CDR3 reads TGTGCCAGCTCACGGACGGGGGATGGCTACACCTTC. Translating gives CASSRTGDGYTF.

The chain employs TRBV19 and TRBJ2-2, with 14 bases matching TRBD2. The V gene end was trimmed by 7 bases and the J gene end by 5 bases; junction bases not matched to a gene: 6. CDR3 size: 16 residues. CDR1 and CDR2 from the germline V gene are LNHDA and SQIVND (reference sequence). CDR3 DNA sequence: TGTGCCAGTACCAGACTAGCGGGGGGGCCGACCGGGGAGCTGTTTTTT. Residues: CASTRLAGGPTGELFF.

This chain links TRBV28 with TRBJ2-7; 7 bases fit TRBD1. The CDR3 length is 13 residues. The germline V gene has CDR1 MDHEN and CDR2 SYDVKM. J gave up 9 bases and V 7 bases, and 12 bases lay outside the gene matches. CDR3 nucleotides: TGTGCCAGCAAAACAGGGGTTCGGGTCGGGCAGTACTTC. Translating it yields CASKTGVRVGQYF.

The chain is built from TRBV14 and TRBJ1-2; maybe TRBD1 (6 bases). Germline CDR1 is SGHDN and CDR2 is FVKESK. CDR3 length: 13 residues. Trimming stripped 5 bases from V and 3 bases from J, with 10 bases between. CDR3 nucleotide sequence: TGTGCCAGCAGCTCCAGGGGCCACTATGGCTACACCTTC. Its translation is CASSSRGHYGYTF.

J is TRBJ1-5 and V is TRBV2; D is unresolved. CDR3 length: 14 amino acids. V was trimmed by 8 bases and J by 0 bases, leaving 11 bases between them. The germline V gene encodes CDR1 SNHLY and CDR2 FYNNEI. The CDR3 DNA is TGTGCCAGCTCGAACGGGAATAGCAATCAGCCCCAGCATTTT. It encodes CASSNGNSNQPQHF.

The rearrangement links TRBV10-3 to TRBJ1-6, with TRBD1 identical over 8 bases. There are 16 residues in the CDR3. V lost 6 bases to trimming and J lost 10 bases; unmatched junction nucleotides: 14. Germline lookup yields CDR1 ENHRY and CDR2 SYGVKD. The CDR3 reads CAIRDDTGGDRSPLHF. In DNA form, the CDR3 reads TGTGCCATCAGGGACGACACAGGGGGTGATAGGTCACCCCTCCACTTT.

The chain recombines TRBV10-3 with TRBJ1-6; tentative D call: TRBD1 (5 bases). Germline CDR1 and CDR2: ENHRY and SYGVKD. The germline V and J ends were trimmed by 4 bases and 10 bases, with 8 bases remaining between them. The CDR3 sequence is 12 residues long. This CDR3 is CAISGGGSPLHF. The CDR3 coding sequence is TGTGCCATCAGTGGCGGGGGGTCACCCCTCCACTTT.

The chain couples TRBV28 to TRBJ2-7, with D unclear. The V end lost 4 bases, the J end lost 9 bases, and 13 bases lay between the germline ends. Germline V gene data show CDR1 as MDHEN and CDR2 as SYDVKM. The CDR3 sequence is 12 residues long. CDR3 protein: CASSSMASPQYF. In nucleotides, the CDR3 is TGTGCCAGCAGTTCAATGGCTAGTCCGCAGTACTTC.

The rearrangement links TRBV7-3 to TRBJ1-1; 9 nucleotides align to TRBD1. The CDR3 contains 18 residues. J was trimmed by 5 bases and V by 2 bases; bases with no gene match: 15. From germline, CDR1 is SGHTA and CDR2 FQGTGA. CDR3 in DNA: TGTGCCAGCAGCTTATCTCCCGGTCCGGGACAGGGACGGACTGAAGCTTTCTTT. Translating gives CASSLSPGPGQGRTEAFF.

This clone was picked up a small number of times. The V call is TRBV5-1, the J call TRBJ2-5, with TRBD1 identical over 8 bases. The length of the CDR3 is 14 residues. CDR1 and CDR2 from the germline V gene are SGHRS and YFSETQ. J lost 5 bases, V lost 4 bases, and 7 bases had no gene match. The CDR3 DNA sequence: TGCGCCAGCAGCCCCCGGACAGGGCGCGAGACCCAGTACTTC. Protein product: CASSPRTGRETQYF.

The chain recombines TRBV7-9 with TRBJ2-1, with 9 bases identical to TRBD1. V lost 0 bases, J lost 1 base, and 4 bases stayed unmatched. Germline V gene sequence: CDR1 SEHNR, CDR2 FQNEAQ (reference sequence). This CDR3 spans 17 amino acids. The CDR3 nucleotides read TGTGCCAGCAGCTTAGCGCGCGGACAGGGGTCCTACAATGAGCAGTTCTTC. Translating gives CASSLARGQGSYNEQFF.

This chain links TRBV7-9 with TRBJ1-4; 9 bases fit TRBD1. The CDR3 spans 15 residues. Per germline, CDR1 SEHNR and CDR2 FQNEAQ (reference sequence). Germline trimming cut 6 bases from V and 7 bases from J; bases unmatched to any gene: 9. CDR3 nucleotides: TGTGCCAGCAGGGGGGGGGACAGGGACCGTGAAAAACTGTTTTTT. Translating it yields CASRGGDRDREKLFF. The complete variable domain, with remaining parts taken from reference TRBV7-9 and TRBJ1-4, reads DTGVSQNPRHKITKRGQNVTFRCDPISEHNRLYWYRQTLGQGPEFLTYFQNEAQLEKSRLLSDRFSAERPKGSFSTLEIQRTEQGDSAMYLCASRGGDRDREKLFFGSGTQLSVL.

This chain uses TRBV28 with TRBJ2-5; maybe TRBD1 (5 bases). CDR3 length equals 15 residues. With 3 bases removed from V and 2 bases from J, the gap between germline ends came to 13 bases. Germline CDR1 and CDR2: MDHEN and SYDVKM. CDR3 region: CASSFGQGRQETQYF. The CDR3 bases are TGTGCCAGCAGTTTCGGGCAGGGCCGTCAAGAGACCCAGTACTTC.

The V and J genes are TRBV5-1 and TRBJ2-1, with 7 nucleotides matching TRBD1. Germline V lookup: CDR1 SGHRS, CDR2 YFSETQ. The CDR3 has 16 residues. V dropped 4 bases and J dropped 8; count of bases not matched to a gene: 15. CDR3 nucleotide sequence: TGCGCCAGCAGCAAGGTGGCAGGGGGTCATGAGGATGAGCAGTTCTTC. This codes for CASSKVAGGHEDEQFF. Looking up the rest from reference TRBV5-1 and TRBJ2-1 gives the full variable domain: KAGVTQTPRYLIKTRGQQVTLSCSPISGHRSVSWYQQTPGQGLQFLFEYFSETQRNKGNFPGRFSGRQFSNSRSEMNVSTLELGDSALYLCASSKVAGGHEDEQFFGPGTRLTVL.

This clone was seen once. The chain has TRBV7-2 and TRBJ2-7, with 7 bases fitting TRBD2. The CDR3 is made up of 14 amino acids. Germline CDR1 reads SGHTA; CDR2 reads FQGNSA. V trimming: 5 bases; J trimming: 3 bases; junction bases outside the gene matches: 7. The CDR3 sequence is CASSPFGGNYEQYF. The CDR3 nucleotides are TGTGCCAGCAGCCCCTTCGGGGGGAACTACGAGCAGTACTTC.

CDR3 bases: TGTGCCAGCAGTTACTCGGTGGCAGGGGGCAGATCACCCCTCCACTTT. It yields the protein CASSYSVAGGRSPLHF. This chain joins TRBV6-5 and TRBJ1-6, with TRBD1 matching 8 bases. The germline gives CDR1 MNHEY, CDR2 SVGAGI. This CDR3 spans 16 amino acids. The trim removed 0 bases at V and 10 bases at J, leaving 8 bases unmatched.

V is TRBV27 and J is TRBJ1-6; TRBD1 is a possible D gene (6 bases). Germline-derived CDR1 and CDR2 are MNHEY and SMNVEV (reference sequence). CDR3 length equals 15 residues. The V end lost 6 bases, the J end lost 10 bases, and 19 bases lay between the germline ends. Here the CDR3 DNA reads TGTGCCAGCAGACCCGACAGGACGAGAATCTCACCCCTCCACTTT. Residues: CASRPDRTRISPLHF.

The sample holds a few counts of this clone. For the CDR3, the DNA is TGTGCCATCAGTGAGGACTACAGGGTCATGAACACTGAAGCTTTCTTT. It translates to CAISEDYRVMNTEAFF. The chain recombines TRBV10-3 with TRBJ1-1, with D perhaps TRBD1 (6 bases). The germline CDR1 and CDR2 sequences are ENHRY and SYGVKD. This CDR3 comprises 16 residues. Trimming removed 2 bases from V and 0 bases from J, with 13 bases in between.

The chain joins TRBV13 to TRBJ1-2, with D maybe TRBD1 (6 bases). Deletions cut 1 base from V and 4 bases from J, with 13 bases between. This CDR3 region has 15 residues. Germline lookup yields CDR1 PRHDT and CDR2 FYEKMQ (reference sequence). CDR3 residues: CASSLVAGEGYGYTF. As DNA, the CDR3 is TGTGCCAGCAGCTTAGTGGCAGGGGAAGGCTATGGCTACACCTTC.

V gene TRBV18 combines with J gene TRBJ2-7; 10 bases are a match to TRBD1. The CDR3 runs 13 residues. CDR1 is KGHSH, CDR2 LQKENI, per germline. The V segment lost 2 bases and the J segment 6 bases; nucleotides outside the gene matches: 1. Here the CDR3 reads CASSPGTGVEQYF. As DNA, the CDR3 is TGTGCCAGCTCACCAGGGACAGGGGTCGAGCAGTACTTC.

This chain links TRBV5-4 with TRBJ2-5; D possibly corresponds to TRBD1 (6 bases). V lost 2 bases to trimming and J lost 5 bases, with 22 bases between them. The CDR3 is 17 amino acids. Germline V gene data show CDR1 as SGHNT and CDR2 as YYREEE (reference sequence). CDR3 in amino acids: CASSFQGPLAIGETQYF. The CDR3 DNA sequence: TGTGCCAGCAGCTTTCAGGGGCCGCTGGCAATTGGCGAGACCCAGTACTTC.

This clone appeared a single time. The CDR3 coding sequence is TGTGCCGGCGGACTAGCGGACTACGAGCAGTACTTC. Protein product: CAGGLADYEQYF. This chain links TRBV30 with TRBJ2-7; 10 nucleotides agree with TRBD2. Germline assignment: CDR1 GTSNPN and CDR2 SVGIG (reference sequence). CDR3 length equals 12 residues. J lost 3 bases, V lost 8 bases, and 4 bases had no gene match.

The chain employs TRBV13 and TRBJ2-7, with 8 bases fitting TRBD2. This CDR3 has 18 amino acids. CDR1 is PRHDT, CDR2 FYEKMQ, per germline (reference sequence). J lost 4 bases, V lost 5 bases, and 19 bases had no gene match. The CDR3 loop reads CASSPTPLGAGGWYEQYF. Here the CDR3 DNA reads TGTGCCAGCAGCCCCACGCCTTTAGGGGCGGGGGGCTGGTACGAGCAGTACTTC.

The chain recombines TRBV2 with TRBJ1-5, with 7 nucleotides matching TRBD1. Germline CDR1 SNHLY, CDR2 FYNNEI. The V segment lost 3 bases and the J segment 1 base; nucleotides outside the gene matches: 12. This CDR3 is built from 18 residues. The CDR3 coding sequence is TGTGCCAGCAGTGAGAGCGACAGGGATCCACGGAGCAATCAGCCCCAGCATTTT. This translates into CASSESDRDPRSNQPQHF.

CDR3 bases: TGTGCCATCAGTGTGACTAGCGGGTCCGAGAGATCCTACGAGCAGTACTTC. It codes for CAISVTSGSERSYEQYF. V and J are TRBV10-3 and TRBJ2-7; TRBD2 matches 10 bases. This CDR3 has 17 amino acids. After removal of 4 bases from V and 1 base from J, the junction contained 10 bases not matched to a gene. Germline V lookup: CDR1 ENHRY, CDR2 SYGVKD.

The J gene is TRBJ1-6, the V gene TRBV10-3, with 7 bases aligning to TRBD1. From germline, CDR1 is ENHRY and CDR2 SYGVKD. The CDR3 consists of 13 residues. The V gene end was trimmed by 10 bases and the J gene end by 6 bases; junction bases not matched to a gene: 6. The DNA for the CDR3 is TGTGCCACCACCGGGACAGCTAATTCACCCCTCCACTTT. Its translation is CATTGTANSPLHF.

The J gene is TRBJ1-6, the V gene TRBV19; TRBD1 agrees at 9 bases. V lost 5 bases, J lost 5 bases, and 13 bases stayed unmatched. CDR1 is LNHDA and CDR2 is SQIVND in the germline V gene (reference sequence). CDR3 length: 18 residues. CDR3: CASSSGTGSHVDNSPLHF. CDR3 nucleotide sequence: TGTGCCAGTAGTTCCGGGACAGGGTCCCATGTAGATAATTCACCCCTCCACTTT.

V gene TRBV13 combines with J gene TRBJ2-7, with 10 bases lining up with TRBD2. The length of the CDR3 is 18 residues. Germline CDR1 is PRHDT and CDR2 is FYEKMQ (reference sequence). V shed 5 bases and J 2 bases; nucleotides not matched to a gene: 15. The CDR3 region has the DNA TGTGCCAGCAGCCCCGGAGGAGCGGGGGGGCGGTGGACCTACGAGCAGTACTTC. Protein product: CASSPGGAGGRWTYEQYF.

The chain has TRBV2 and TRBJ2-3; D is undetermined. V was clipped by 6 bases and J by 2 bases, with 9 bases between them. The CDR3 spans 13 residues. The germline V gene encodes CDR1 SNHLY and CDR2 FYNNEI. Here the CDR3 reads CASRARYTDTQYF. The DNA for the CDR3 is TGTGCCAGCAGAGCCCGTTACACAGATACGCAGTATTTT.

The V gene is TRBV18, the J gene TRBJ2-7; TRBD1 might be the D (5 bases). The V end was cut by 3 bases, the J end by 2 bases, with 8 bases between. The germline V gene has CDR1 KGHSH and CDR2 LQKENI. This CDR3 contains 13 residues. The CDR3 is CASSPRQTYEQYF. The CDR3 nucleotides are TGTGCCAGCTCACCTAGACAGACCTACGAGCAGTACTTC.

The chain couples TRBV7-9 to TRBJ1-5; tentatively, D is TRBD1 (6 bases). The germline gives CDR1 SEHNR, CDR2 FQNEAQ (reference sequence). This CDR3 is 13 amino acids long. The V and J ends lost 5 bases and 2 bases respectively, with 7 bases between them. The DNA of the CDR3 is TGTGCCAGCAGCCCAGGGGGCAATCAGCCCCAGCATTTT. Its translation: CASSPGGNQPQHF. Looking up the rest from reference TRBV7-9 and TRBJ1-5 gives the full variable domain: DTGVSQNPRHKITKRGQNVTFRCDPISEHNRLYWYRQTLGQGPEFLTYFQNEAQLEKSRLLSDRFSAERPKGSFSTLEIQRTEQGDSAMYLCASSPGGNQPQHFGDGTRLSIL.

V usage is TRBV5-1 and J usage is TRBJ2-5; TRBD2 matches 8 bases. The germline V gene has CDR1 SGHRS and CDR2 YFSETQ. V was clipped by 3 bases and J by 5 bases; unmatched bases: 9. This CDR3 has 15 amino acids. The DNA for the CDR3 is TGCGCCAGCAGCTCCATTCGGGGGGGCGCGGAGACCCAGTACTTC. Residues: CASSSIRGGAETQYF.